This TCR beta chain emerged from a study of metastatic and nonmetastatic thyroid tumors. Study overall: The authors compared repertoires across blood and tumor or nodule tissue from malignant and benign thyroid patients.

This clone was found many times. Each patient went into thyroid surgery without having received any treatment. The CDR3 runs 16 residues. Germline trimming cut 0 bases from V and 1 base from J; bases unmatched to any gene: 6. CDR1 DFQATT and CDR2 SNEGSKA come from the germline V gene (reference sequence). TCRdb ran MiXCR on the PCR reads. The sample includes tens of thousands of clones, around a sixth of them seen just once. The chain uses TRBV20-1 and TRBJ2-3; 8 nucleotides match TRBD1. The sequence was collected from a female donor with papillary thyroid cancer or a benign thyroid nodule (not recorded which). Some clones in this sample may be carry-over from other donors' samples. Sequenced: tumor tissue. CDR3 DNA sequence: TGCAGTGCTAGAGATCGGGCGGGACAGGGCACAGATACGCAGTATTTT. Residues: CSARDRAGQGTDTQYF.